The next 23 T cell receptor beta chains were all read from a single sample in a study of blood T cell repertoires in COVID-19. Using immunoSEQ multiplex PCR, the repertoire was profiled, and TCRdb retains in-frame clones only, with some absent. The sample has around 250,000 clones, around 81% seen once. The specimen was peripheral blood. The receptor set was obtained from a man between 25 and 39 years old who had recovered from COVID-19.

The chain links TRBV27 to TRBJ2-7; 9 bases are shared with TRBD1. The CDR3 length is 14 residues. The germline V gene encodes CDR1 MNHEY and CDR2 SMNVEV (reference sequence). V was clipped by 6 bases and J by 7 bases; unmatched bases: 10. This chain's CDR3 is CASRGTGNQGEQYF. DNA of the CDR3: TGTGCCAGCAGGGGGACAGGGAATCAAGGTGAGCAGTACTTC.

The chain couples TRBV29-1 to TRBJ2-2; 7 bases map to TRBD2. The CDR3 length is 14 residues. After removal of 6 bases from V and 0 bases from J, the junction contained 4 bases not matched to a gene. Germline CDR1 and CDR2: SQVTM and ANQGSEA. CDR3 nucleotide sequence: TGCAGCGTCGGCGGGGGTACGAACACCGGGGAGCTGTTTTTT. Translation: CSVGGGTNTGELFF.

The V gene is TRBV16, the J gene TRBJ1-2, with 10 positions matching TRBD1. The CDR3 is 16 amino acids. CDR1 is KGHSY, CDR2 FQNENV, per germline. V trimming: 4 bases; J trimming: 2 bases; junction bases outside the gene matches: 7. CDR3 protein: CASSRDRGSRNYGYTF. The CDR3 DNA follows: TGTGCCAGCAGCCGGGACAGGGGCAGCCGGAACTATGGCTACACCTTC.

This clone has more than one count but fewer than ten. The rearrangement uses TRBV10-2 and TRBJ1-5; D uncertain. Germline CDR1 WSHSY, CDR2 SAAADI. Deletions cut 4 bases from V and 7 bases from J, with 11 bases between. The length of the CDR3 is 13 residues. Here the CDR3 reads CASSGRPGQPQHF. As DNA, the CDR3 is TGCGCCAGCAGTGGGCGGCCGGGACAGCCCCAGCATTTT.

This chain connects TRBV19 to TRBJ2-7; 8 positions agree with TRBD2. V trimming: 5 bases; J trimming: 1 base; junction bases outside the gene matches: 7. CDR3 size: 15 residues. CDR1 is LNHDA, CDR2 SQIVND, per germline (reference sequence). The CDR3 DNA reads as TGTGCCAGTAGTCTCGAGCGGGGGCCGTCCTACGAGCAGTACTTC. It translates to CASSLERGPSYEQYF. Full variable domain (rest looked up from reference TRBV19 and TRBJ2-7): DGGITQSPKYLFRKEGQNVTLSCEQNLNHDAMYWYRQDPGQGLRLIYYSQIVNDFQKGDIAEGYSVSREKKESFPLTVTSAQKNPTAFYLCASSLERGPSYEQYFGPGTRLTVT.

The chain recombines TRBV4-1 with TRBJ1-1; a weak D match, TRBD1 (5 bases). Germline loops: CDR1 MGHRA, CDR2 YSYEKL. This CDR3 is built from 16 residues. The ends were cut back, 1 base at V and 1 base at J, with 13 bases in the middle. CDR3 in DNA: TGCGCCAGCAGCCAAGGTAGGGGTTGGGGGAACACTGAAGCTTTCTTT. Its protein product is CASSQGRGWGNTEAFF.

V gene TRBV2 combines with J gene TRBJ1-6, with D hard to call. This CDR3 spans 18 amino acids. The germline gives CDR1 SNHLY, CDR2 FYNNEI. V was clipped by 7 bases and J by 6 bases, with 25 bases between them. The CDR3 region is CASNRDLTELLLNSPLHF. CDR3 coding DNA: TGTGCCAGCAATCGGGATCTTACTGAACTCCTACTTAATTCACCCCTCCACTTT.

This clone was found a few times. J is TRBJ1-1 and V is TRBV27; a possible D gene is TRBD1 (6 bases). The CDR3 covers 11 residues. Germline V lookup: CDR1 MNHEY, CDR2 SMNVEV (reference sequence). With 6 bases removed from V and 4 bases from J, the gap between germline ends came to 6 bases. CDR3 coding DNA: TGTGCCAGCAGGGGGGCCACTGAAGCTTTCTTT. This sequence encodes CASRGATEAFF.

The chain recombines TRBV10-2 with TRBJ1-1, with D hard to call. Deletions cut 2 bases from V and 4 bases from J, with 17 bases between. The CDR3 extends over 16 amino acids. The germline V gene encodes CDR1 WSHSY and CDR2 SAAADI. DNA for the CDR3: TGCGCCAGCAGTGAGCTGAAACCGGGTGCGGGCACTGAAGCTTTCTTT. This encodes CASSELKPGAGTEAFF.

The J gene is TRBJ2-1, the V gene TRBV2; 16 bases agree with TRBD2. Germline CDR1 and CDR2: SNHLY and FYNNEI. The trim removed 6 bases at V and 7 bases at J, leaving 6 bases unmatched. The CDR3 consists of 16 residues. This CDR3 is CASRAGTSGGGNEQFF. CDR3 nucleotide sequence: TGTGCCAGCAGGGCCGGGACTAGCGGGGGGGGAAATGAGCAGTTCTTC.

The rearrangement uses TRBV2 and TRBJ1-2; D might be TRBD1 (5 bases). V shed 3 bases and J shed 0 bases, with 11 bases lying between them. This CDR3 has 15 amino acids. Germline assignment: CDR1 SNHLY and CDR2 FYNNEI. CDR3 nucleotide sequence: TGTGCCAGCAGTGATGGGGCTGATTCTAACTATGGCTACACCTTC. Translation: CASSDGADSNYGYTF.

The chain employs TRBV5-1 and TRBJ1-1, with D possibly being TRBD1 (5 bases). V was clipped by 5 bases and J by 1 base, with 12 bases between them. Germline V gene sequence: CDR1 SGHRS, CDR2 YFSETQ. CDR3 length: 14 residues. The CDR3 protein is CASRRTDRNTEAFF. CDR3 bases: TGCGCCAGCAGACGTACTGACAGGAACACTGAAGCTTTCTTT.

The rearrangement links TRBV7-8 to TRBJ1-5, with D unclear. The germline gives CDR1 SGHVS, CDR2 FQNEAQ. The germline V and J ends were trimmed by 4 bases and 0 bases, with 10 bases remaining between them. This CDR3 has 15 residues. CDR3 residues: CASSSHRDSNQPQHF. CDR3 nucleotides: TGTGCCAGCAGCTCACACCGGGATAGCAATCAGCCCCAGCATTTT.

The rearrangement links TRBV3-1 (or the pseudogene TRBV3-2) to TRBJ2-5; 9 bases match TRBD1. Per germline, CDR1 LGHDT and CDR2 YNNKEL (reference sequence). The V and J ends lost 1 base and 4 bases, in that order; junction bases with no gene match: 4. This CDR3 region has 15 residues. DNA for the CDR3: TGTGCCAGCAGCCAAGTCACAGGGGGCGTAGAGACCCAGTACTTC. Amino acid sequence: CASSQVTGGVETQYF.

This chain joins TRBV2 and TRBJ2-1; TRBD2 might be the D (7 bases). Germline V gene data show CDR1 as SNHLY and CDR2 as FYNNEI. V lost 3 bases, J lost 5 bases, and 11 bases lay in between. CDR3 size: 14 residues. The CDR3 nucleotides are TGTGCCAGCAGTGACCGGGGGGCGAACAATGAGCAGTTCTTC. Amino acids: CASSDRGANNEQFF.

The chain uses TRBV28 and TRBJ2-7, with D perhaps matching TRBD1 (5 bases). This CDR3 region has 16 residues. Germline assignment: CDR1 MDHEN and CDR2 SYDVKM. Trimming took 7 bases from V and 2 from J, leaving 21 bases between them. CDR3: CASNPGDSRYPYEQYV. The CDR3 bases are TGTGCCAGCAACCCCGGCGACAGTCGATATCCCTACGAGCAGTACGTC.

The J gene is TRBJ2-7, the V gene TRBV28; D gene uncertain. This CDR3 has 13 residues. Germline V gene sequence: CDR1 MDHEN, CDR2 SYDVKM. The CDR3 reads CASSLSSVAGVIV. The DNA for the CDR3 is TGTGCCAGCAGTTTATCGTCGGTGGCAGGTGTTATCGTC.

The chain recombines TRBV29-1 with TRBJ2-1, with a weak D call TRBD1 (5 bases). V gave up 8 bases and J gave up 5 bases, with 10 bases separating them. This CDR3 is 11 amino acids long. Per the germline V gene, CDR1 is SQVTM and CDR2 is ANQGSEA. The CDR3 region has the DNA TGCAGCACCCAGGGCAACAATGAGCAGTTCTTC. It yields the protein CSTQGNNEQFF.

The V and J genes are TRBV7-6 and TRBJ1-6, with a tentative D call TRBD1 (6 bases). Germline values: CDR1 SGHVS, CDR2 FNYEAQ. Trimming left V 4 bases short and J 10 bases short, with 20 bases between. The CDR3 has 16 residues. Here the CDR3 reads CASSSPGAGPGSPLHF. CDR3 nucleotide sequence: TGTGCCAGCAGCTCACCAGGGGCAGGGCCGGGATCACCCCTCCACTTT.

This chain links TRBV6-5 with TRBJ1-6, with 9 bases that match TRBD1. Germline V CDR1 and CDR2: MNHEY, SVGAGI. V was clipped by 0 bases and J by 7 bases; unmatched bases: 1. The CDR3 covers 15 residues. The chain's CDR3 is CASSYSGTGNSPLHF. CDR3 sequence (DNA): TGTGCCAGCAGTTACTCCGGGACAGGGAATTCACCCCTCCACTTT.

This rearrangement joins TRBV29-1 to TRBJ2-7; 7 bases match TRBD1. Germline CDR1 reads SQVTM; CDR2 reads ANQGSEA. The CDR3 spans 16 residues. V was clipped by 6 bases and J by 6 bases; unmatched bases: 20. Here the CDR3 DNA reads TGCAGCGTACCGGTACGGACCACCGGGACAGTCGCCGAGCAGTACTTC. Translated: CSVPVRTTGTVAEQYF.

The genes are TRBV5-1 and TRBJ2-7; 10 positions match TRBD2. Germline CDR1 reads SGHRS; CDR2 reads YFSETQ. The CDR3 totals 15 residues. After removal of 3 bases from V and 6 bases from J, the junction contained 9 bases not matched to a gene. This chain's CDR3 is CASSSSAGGPSEQYF. The CDR3 DNA reads TGCGCCAGCAGCTCCTCAGCGGGGGGGCCCTCCGAGCAGTACTTC.

This clone occurred a few times. J is TRBJ2-6 and V is TRBV7-2; D is perhaps TRBD2 (6 bases). Germline CDR1 SGHTA, CDR2 FQGNSA. The CDR3 has 15 residues. Trimming took 5 bases from V and 4 from J, leaving 12 bases between them. The CDR3: CASSKGRTGANVLTF. Here the CDR3 DNA reads TGTGCCAGCAGCAAGGGGAGGACCGGGGCCAACGTCCTGACTTTC.